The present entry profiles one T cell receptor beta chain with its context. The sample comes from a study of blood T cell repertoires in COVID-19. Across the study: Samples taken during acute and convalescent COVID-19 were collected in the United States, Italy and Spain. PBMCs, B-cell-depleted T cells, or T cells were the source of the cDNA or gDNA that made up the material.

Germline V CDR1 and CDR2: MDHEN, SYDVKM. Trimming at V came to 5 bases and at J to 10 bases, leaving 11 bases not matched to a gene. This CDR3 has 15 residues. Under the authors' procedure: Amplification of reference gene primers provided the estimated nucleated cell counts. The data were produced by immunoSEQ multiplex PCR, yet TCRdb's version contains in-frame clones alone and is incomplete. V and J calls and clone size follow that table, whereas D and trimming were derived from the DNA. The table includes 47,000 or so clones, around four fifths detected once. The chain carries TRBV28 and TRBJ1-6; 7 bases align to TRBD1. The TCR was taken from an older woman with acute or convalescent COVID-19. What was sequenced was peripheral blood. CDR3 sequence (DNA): TGTGCCAGCAGTGAGTGGAAGGGGGCCTTATCACCCCTCCACTTT. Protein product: CASSEWKGALSPLHF. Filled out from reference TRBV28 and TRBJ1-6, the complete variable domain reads DVKVTQSSRYLVKRTGEKVFLECVQDMDHENMFWYRQDPGLGLRLIYFSYDVKMKEKGDIPEGYSVSREKKERFSLILESASTNQTSMYLCASSEWKGALSPLHFGNGTRLTVT.